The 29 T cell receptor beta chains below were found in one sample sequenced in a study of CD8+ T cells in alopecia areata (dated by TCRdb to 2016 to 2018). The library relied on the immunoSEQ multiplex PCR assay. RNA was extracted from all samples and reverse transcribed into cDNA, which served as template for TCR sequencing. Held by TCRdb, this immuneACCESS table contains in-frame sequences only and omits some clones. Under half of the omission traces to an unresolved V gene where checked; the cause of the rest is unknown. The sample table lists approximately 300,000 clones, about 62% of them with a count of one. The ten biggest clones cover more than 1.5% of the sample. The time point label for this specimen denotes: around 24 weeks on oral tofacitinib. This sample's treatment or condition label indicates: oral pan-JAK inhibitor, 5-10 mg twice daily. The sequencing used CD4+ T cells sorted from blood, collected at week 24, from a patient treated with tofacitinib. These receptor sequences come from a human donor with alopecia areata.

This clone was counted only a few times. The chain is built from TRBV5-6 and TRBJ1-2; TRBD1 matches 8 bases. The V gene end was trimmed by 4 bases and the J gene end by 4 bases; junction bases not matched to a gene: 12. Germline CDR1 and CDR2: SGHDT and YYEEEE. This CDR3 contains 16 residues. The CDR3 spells CASSINRQGAGYGYTF. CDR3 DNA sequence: TGTGCCAGCAGCATAAACCGGCAGGGGGCAGGCTATGGCTACACCTTC. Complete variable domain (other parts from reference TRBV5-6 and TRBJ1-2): DAGVTQSPTHLIKTRGQQVTLRCSPKSGHDTVSWYQQALGQGPQFIFQYYEEEERQRGNFPDRFSGHQFPNYSSELNVNALLLGDSALYLCASSINRQGAGYGYTFGSGTRLTVV.

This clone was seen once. CDR3 sequence: CASSTEVGEETQYF. The CDR3 nucleotides read TGTGCCAGCAGCACGGAGGTAGGAGAGGAGACCCAGTACTTC. The chain uses TRBV9 and TRBJ2-5, with D maybe TRBD2 (5 bases). Germline CDR1 is SGDLS and CDR2 is YYNGEE. Trimming cost V 4 bases and J 5 bases, with 15 bases left between them. The CDR3 sequence is 14 residues long.

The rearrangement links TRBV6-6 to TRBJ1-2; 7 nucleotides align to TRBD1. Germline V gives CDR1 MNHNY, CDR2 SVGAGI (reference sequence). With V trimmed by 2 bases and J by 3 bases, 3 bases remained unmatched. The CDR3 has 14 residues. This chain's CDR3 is CASSYRGQDYGYTF. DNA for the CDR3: TGTGCCAGCAGTTACCGCGGACAGGACTATGGCTACACCTTC.

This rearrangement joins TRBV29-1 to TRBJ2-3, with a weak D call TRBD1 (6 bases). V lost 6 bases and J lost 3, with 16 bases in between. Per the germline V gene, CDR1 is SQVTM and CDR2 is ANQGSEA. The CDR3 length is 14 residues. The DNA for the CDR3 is TGCAGCGTCTCTGGGGGCAGCGGAACAGATACGCAGTATTTT. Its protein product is CSVSGGSGTDTQYF.

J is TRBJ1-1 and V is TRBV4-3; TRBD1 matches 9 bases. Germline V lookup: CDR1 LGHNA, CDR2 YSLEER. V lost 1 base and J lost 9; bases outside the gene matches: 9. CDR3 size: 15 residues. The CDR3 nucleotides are TGCGCCAGCAGCCAAGGGGGGTGGACAGGGGATCAAGCTTTCTTT. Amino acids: CASSQGGWTGDQAFF.

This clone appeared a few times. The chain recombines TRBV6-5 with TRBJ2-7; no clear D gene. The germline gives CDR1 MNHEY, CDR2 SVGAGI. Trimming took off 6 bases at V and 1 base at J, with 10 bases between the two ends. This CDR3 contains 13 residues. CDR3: CASSRSGSYEQYF. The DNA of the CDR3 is TGTGCCAGCAGCCGCTCGGGTTCCTACGAGCAGTACTTC.

CDR3: CASSLDGAGTDVYEQYF. Here the CDR3 DNA reads TGTGCCAGCAGCTTAGATGGTGCGGGGACCGACGTCTACGAGCAGTACTTC. The chain couples TRBV7-9 to TRBJ2-7; D is possibly TRBD2 (6 bases). Germline assignment: CDR1 SEHNR and CDR2 FQNEAQ (reference sequence). With 1 base removed from V and 3 bases from J, the gap between germline ends came to 19 bases. The CDR3 consists of 17 residues.

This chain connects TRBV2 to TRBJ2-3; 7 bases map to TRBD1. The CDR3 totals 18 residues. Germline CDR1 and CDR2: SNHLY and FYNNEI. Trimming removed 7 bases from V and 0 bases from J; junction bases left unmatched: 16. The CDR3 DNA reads TGTGCCAGCACGAGGGGGAACAGGGGCCGCTTTAGCACAGATACGCAGTATTTT. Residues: CASTRGNRGRFSTDTQYF. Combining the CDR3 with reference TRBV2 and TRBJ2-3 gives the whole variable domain EPEVTQTPSHQVTQMGQEVILRCVPISNHLYFYWYRQILGQKVEFLVSFYNNEISEKSEIFDDQFSVERPDGSNFTLKIRSTKLEDSAMYFCASTRGNRGRFSTDTQYFGPGTRLTVL.

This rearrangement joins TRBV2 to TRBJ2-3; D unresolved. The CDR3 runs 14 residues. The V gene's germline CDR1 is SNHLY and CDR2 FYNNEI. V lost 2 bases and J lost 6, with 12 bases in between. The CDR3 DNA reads TGTGCCAGCAGTGAACTGGCAAACTCGGATACGCAGTATTTT. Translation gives CASSELANSDTQYF.

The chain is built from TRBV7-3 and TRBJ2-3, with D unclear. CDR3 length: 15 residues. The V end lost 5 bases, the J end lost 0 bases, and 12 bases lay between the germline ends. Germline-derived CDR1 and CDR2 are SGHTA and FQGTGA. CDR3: CASSKRAASTDTQYF. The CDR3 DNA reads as TGTGCCAGCAGCAAACGGGCCGCTAGCACAGATACGCAGTATTTT.

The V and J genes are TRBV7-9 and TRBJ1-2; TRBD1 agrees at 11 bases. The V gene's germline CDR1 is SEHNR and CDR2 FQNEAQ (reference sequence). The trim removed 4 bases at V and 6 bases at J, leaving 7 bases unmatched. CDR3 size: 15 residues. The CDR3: CASSSRTGGNDGYTF. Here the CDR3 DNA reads TGTGCCAGCAGCTCCCGGACAGGGGGCAACGATGGCTACACCTTC.

For the CDR3, the DNA is TGTGCCTGGAGTCCCGGGTCGGGGAGGGATCAGCCCCAGCATTTT. Amino acid sequence: CAWSPGSGRDQPQHF. This chain uses TRBV30 with TRBJ1-5; no definite D call. There are 15 residues in the CDR3. Per the germline V gene, CDR1 is GTSNPN and CDR2 is SVGIG (reference sequence). V lost 2 bases, J lost 5 bases, and 16 bases lay in between.

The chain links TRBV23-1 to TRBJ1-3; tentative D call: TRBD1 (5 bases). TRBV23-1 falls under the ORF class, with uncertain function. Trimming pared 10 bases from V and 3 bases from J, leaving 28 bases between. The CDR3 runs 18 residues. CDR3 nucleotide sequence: TGCGCCATCATCCTCGAGGGGAGCAAGGGGAAATGTGGAAACACCATATATTTT. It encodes CAIILEGSKGKCGNTIYF.

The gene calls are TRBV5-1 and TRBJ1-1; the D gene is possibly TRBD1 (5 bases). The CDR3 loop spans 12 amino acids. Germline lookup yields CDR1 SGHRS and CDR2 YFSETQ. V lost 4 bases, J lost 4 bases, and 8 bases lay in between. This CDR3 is CASSGGFTEAFF. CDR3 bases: TGCGCCAGCAGCGGGGGTTTCACTGAAGCTTTCTTT.

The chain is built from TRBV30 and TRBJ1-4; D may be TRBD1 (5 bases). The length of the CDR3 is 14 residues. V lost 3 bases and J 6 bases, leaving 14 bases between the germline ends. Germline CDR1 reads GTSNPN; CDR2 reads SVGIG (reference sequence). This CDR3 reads CAWSPGSLDEKLFF. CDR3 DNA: TGTGCCTGGAGCCCAGGGTCCCTAGATGAAAAACTGTTTTTT.

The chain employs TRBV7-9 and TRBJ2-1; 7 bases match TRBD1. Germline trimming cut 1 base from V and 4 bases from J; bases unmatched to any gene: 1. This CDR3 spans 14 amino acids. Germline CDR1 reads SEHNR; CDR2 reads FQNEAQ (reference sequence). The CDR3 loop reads CASSLGQGYNEQFF. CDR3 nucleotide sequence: TGTGCCAGCAGCTTAGGACAGGGTTACAATGAGCAGTTCTTC.

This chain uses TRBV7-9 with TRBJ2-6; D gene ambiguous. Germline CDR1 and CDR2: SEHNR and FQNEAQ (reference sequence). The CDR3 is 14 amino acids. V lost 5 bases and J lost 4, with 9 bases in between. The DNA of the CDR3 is TGTGCCAGCAGCCCGGGTACGGGGGCCAACGTCCTGACTTTC. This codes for CASSPGTGANVLTF.

In DNA form, the CDR3 reads TGTGCCTGGAGTGTACGTGGGTTAAATGAGCAGTTCTTC. It yields the protein CAWSVRGLNEQFF. This chain connects TRBV30 to TRBJ2-1; D is unresolved. Trimming shortened V by 0 bases and J by 7 bases, and 10 bases separated the two germline ends. Per the germline V gene, CDR1 is GTSNPN and CDR2 is SVGIG (reference sequence). The CDR3 loop spans 13 amino acids.

CDR3 in DNA: TGTGCCTGGAGTTTAACAGGGGGCAATTCACCCCTCCACTTT. It is translated as CAWSLTGGNSPLHF. The chain combines TRBV30 with TRBJ1-6; TRBD1 agrees at 9 bases. Germline loops: CDR1 GTSNPN, CDR2 SVGIG (reference sequence). Trimming removed 2 bases from V and 7 bases from J; junction bases left unmatched: 3. This CDR3 contains 14 residues. The full variable domain, rest sourced from reference TRBV30 and TRBJ1-6, is SQTIHQWPATLVQPVGSPLSLECTVEGTSNPNLYWYRQAAGRGLQLLFYSVGIGQISSEVPQNLSASRPQDRQFILSSKKLLLSDSGFYLCAWSLTGGNSPLHFGNGTRLTVT.

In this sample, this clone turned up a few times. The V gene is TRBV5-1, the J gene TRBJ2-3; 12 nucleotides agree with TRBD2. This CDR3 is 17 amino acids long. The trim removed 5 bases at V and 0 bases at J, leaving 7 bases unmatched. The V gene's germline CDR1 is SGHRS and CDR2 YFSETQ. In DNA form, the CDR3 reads TGCGCCAGCAGTATCCGGACTAGCGGGACTAGCACAGATACGCAGTATTTT. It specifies CASSIRTSGTSTDTQYF.

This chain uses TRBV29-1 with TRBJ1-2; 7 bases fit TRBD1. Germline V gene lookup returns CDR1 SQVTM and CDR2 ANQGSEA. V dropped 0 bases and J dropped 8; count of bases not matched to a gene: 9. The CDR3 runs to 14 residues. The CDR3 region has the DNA TGCAGCGTTGAAGATCCCGACAGGGCAGGAGGCTACACCTTC. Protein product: CSVEDPDRAGGYTF.

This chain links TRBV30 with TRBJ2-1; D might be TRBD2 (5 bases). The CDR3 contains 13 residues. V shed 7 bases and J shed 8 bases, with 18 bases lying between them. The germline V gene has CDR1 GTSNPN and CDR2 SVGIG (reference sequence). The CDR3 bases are TGTGCCTTCTCGCCCACTCCAGCGGATGAGCAGTTCTTC. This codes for CAFSPTPADEQFF.

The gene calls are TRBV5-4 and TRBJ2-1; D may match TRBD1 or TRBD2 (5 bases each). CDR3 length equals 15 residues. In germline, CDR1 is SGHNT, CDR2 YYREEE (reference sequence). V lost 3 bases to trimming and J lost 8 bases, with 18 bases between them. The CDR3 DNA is TGTGCCAGCAGCTCCTTCGTCCTCGGGGCTCATGAGCAGTTCTTC. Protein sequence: CASSSFVLGAHEQFF.

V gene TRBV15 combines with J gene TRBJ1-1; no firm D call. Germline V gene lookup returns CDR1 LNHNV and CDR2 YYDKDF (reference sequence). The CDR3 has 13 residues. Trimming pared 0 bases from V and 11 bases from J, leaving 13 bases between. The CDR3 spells CATSRDRSRRAFF. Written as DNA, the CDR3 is TGTGCCACCAGCAGAGATCGTTCGAGAAGGGCTTTCTTT. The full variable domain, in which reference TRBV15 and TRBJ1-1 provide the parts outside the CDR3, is DAMVIQNPRYQVTQFGKPVTLSCSQTLNHNVMYWYQQKSSQAPKLLFHYYDKDFNNEADTPDNFQSRRPNTSFCFLDIRSPGLGDTAMYLCATSRDRSRRAFFGQGTRLTVV.

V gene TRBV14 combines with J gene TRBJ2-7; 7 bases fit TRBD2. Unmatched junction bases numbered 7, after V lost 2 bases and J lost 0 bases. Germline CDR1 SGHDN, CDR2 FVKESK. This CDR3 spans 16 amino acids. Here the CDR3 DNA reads TGTGCCAGCAGCCAATCCTTCGGGAGGCCCTCCTACGAGCAGTACTTC. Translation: CASSQSFGRPSYEQYF.

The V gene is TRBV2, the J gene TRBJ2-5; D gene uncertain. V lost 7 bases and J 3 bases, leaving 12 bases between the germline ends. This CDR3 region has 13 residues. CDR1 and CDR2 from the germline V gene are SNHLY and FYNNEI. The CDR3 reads CASILRAKETQYF. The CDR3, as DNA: TGTGCCAGCATCCTCAGAGCAAAAGAGACCCAGTACTTC.

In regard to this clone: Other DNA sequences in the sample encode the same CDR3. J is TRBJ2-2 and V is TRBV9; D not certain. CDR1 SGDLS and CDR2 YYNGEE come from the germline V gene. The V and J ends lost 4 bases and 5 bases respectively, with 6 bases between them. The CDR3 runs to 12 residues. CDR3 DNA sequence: TGTGCCAGCAGCCCCCGGACCGGGGAGCTGTTTTTT. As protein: CASSPRTGELFF.

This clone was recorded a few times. CDR3 amino acids: CASTQYSGNTIYF. CDR3 DNA sequence: TGTGCCAGCACCCAATACTCCGGAAACACCATATATTTT. The rearrangement uses TRBV9 and TRBJ1-3; D remains unclear. The length of the CDR3 is 13 residues. V was trimmed by 6 bases and J by 4 bases, leaving 11 bases between them. Per the germline V gene, CDR1 is SGDLS and CDR2 is YYNGEE.

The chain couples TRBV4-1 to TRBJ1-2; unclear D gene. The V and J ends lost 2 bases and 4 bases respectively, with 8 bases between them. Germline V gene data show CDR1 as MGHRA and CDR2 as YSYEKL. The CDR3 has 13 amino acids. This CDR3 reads CASSQPGRYGYTF. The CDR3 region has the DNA TGCGCCAGCAGCCAACCAGGACGCTATGGCTACACCTTC.